A single TCR beta chain is shown here with its context. The antigen remains undetermined. Other nucleotide sequences from this sample produce the same CDR3. Participants comprised healthy donors of bone marrow. This specimen belongs to a study of cytomegalovirus exposure and HLA in healthy donors. Study-wide results and caveats: For most TCR beta V segments, an earlier analysis put the productive rate at about 90% or about 30% of the time.

This PCR relied on a set of 60 Vbeta primers and 13 Jbeta primers. How the authors handled the data: In a later analysis, the count reached tens of millions of unique TCR beta chains, with around 10 million shared. Sequencing used immunoSEQ multiplex PCR; TCRdb keeps in-frame clones, though not all of them. That table is the source of V, J and clone size, and D and trimming were worked out from the DNA. Found here are 140,000 to 150,000 clones, 65% to 85% of them singletons; the top ten hold around 7%. Trimming took off 1 base at V and 4 bases at J, with 4 bases between the two ends. The CDR3 spans 11 residues. Germline CDR1 and CDR2: DFQATT and SNEGSKA (reference sequence).

This clonotype was obtained from a man aged 25-40 years in good health and CMV-seronegative. The chain joins TRBV20-1 to TRBJ1-1; no definite D call. Source material: PBMCs. Here the CDR3 DNA reads TGCAGTGCTAGAGGGAGCACTGAAGCTTTCTTT. As protein: CSARGSTEAFF.